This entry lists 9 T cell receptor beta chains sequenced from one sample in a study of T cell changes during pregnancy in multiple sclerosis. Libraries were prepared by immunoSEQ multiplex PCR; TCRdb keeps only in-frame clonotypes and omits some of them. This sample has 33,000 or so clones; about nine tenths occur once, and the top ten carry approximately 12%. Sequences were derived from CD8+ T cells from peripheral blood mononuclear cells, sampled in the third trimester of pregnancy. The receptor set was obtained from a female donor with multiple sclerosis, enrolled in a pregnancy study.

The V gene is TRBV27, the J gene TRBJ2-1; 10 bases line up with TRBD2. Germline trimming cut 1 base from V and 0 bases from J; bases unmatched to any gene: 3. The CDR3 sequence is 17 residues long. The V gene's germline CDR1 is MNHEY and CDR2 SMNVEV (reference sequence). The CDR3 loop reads CASSLLRTSGSYNEQFF. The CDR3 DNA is TGTGCCAGCAGTTTATTACGGACTAGCGGCTCCTACAATGAGCAGTTCTTC.

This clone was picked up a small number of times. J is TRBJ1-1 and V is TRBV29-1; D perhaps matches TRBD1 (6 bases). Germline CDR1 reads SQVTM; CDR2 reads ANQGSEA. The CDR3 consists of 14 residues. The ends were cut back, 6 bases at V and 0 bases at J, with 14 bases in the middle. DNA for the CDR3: TGCAGCGTCGAAACAGGGATCTTGAACACTGAAGCTTTCTTT. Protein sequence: CSVETGILNTEAFF.

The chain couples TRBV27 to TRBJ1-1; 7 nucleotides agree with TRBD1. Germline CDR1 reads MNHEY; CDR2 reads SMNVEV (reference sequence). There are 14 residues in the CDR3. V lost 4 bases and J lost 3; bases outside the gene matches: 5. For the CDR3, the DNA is TGTGCCAGCAGTTCCCCTACAGGGGACACTGAAGCTTTCTTT. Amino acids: CASSSPTGDTEAFF.

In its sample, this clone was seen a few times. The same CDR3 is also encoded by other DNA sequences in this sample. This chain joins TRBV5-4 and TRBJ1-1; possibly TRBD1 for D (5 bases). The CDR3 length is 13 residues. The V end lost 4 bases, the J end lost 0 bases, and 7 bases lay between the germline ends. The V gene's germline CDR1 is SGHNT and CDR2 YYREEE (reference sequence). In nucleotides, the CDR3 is TGTGCCAGCAGCCGCAGGGTGAACACTGAAGCTTTCTTT. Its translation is CASSRRVNTEAFF.

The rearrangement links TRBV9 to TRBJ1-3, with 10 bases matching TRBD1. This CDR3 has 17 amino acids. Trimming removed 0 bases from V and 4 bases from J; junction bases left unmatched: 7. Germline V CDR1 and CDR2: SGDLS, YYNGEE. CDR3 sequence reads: CASSVGGGTGAGNTIYF. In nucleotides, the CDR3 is TGTGCCAGCAGCGTAGGGGGGGGGACAGGGGCCGGAAACACCATATATTTT.

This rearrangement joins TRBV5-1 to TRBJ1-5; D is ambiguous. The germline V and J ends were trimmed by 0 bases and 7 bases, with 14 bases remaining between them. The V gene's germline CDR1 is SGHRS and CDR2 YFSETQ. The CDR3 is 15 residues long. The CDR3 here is CASSLEFGVGQPQHF. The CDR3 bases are TGCGCCAGCAGCTTGGAATTCGGGGTAGGCCAGCCCCAGCATTTT.

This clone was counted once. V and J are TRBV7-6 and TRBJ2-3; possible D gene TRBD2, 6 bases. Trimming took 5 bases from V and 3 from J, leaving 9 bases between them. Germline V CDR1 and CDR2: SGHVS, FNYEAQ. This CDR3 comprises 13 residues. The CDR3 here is CASSPGRTDTQYF. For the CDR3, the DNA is TGTGCCAGCAGCCCAGGGAGGACAGATACGCAGTATTTT.

The CDR3 coding sequence is TGTGCCAGCAGTTCTTGGAGACTCACCCACTACGAGCAGTACTTC. Translated, it gives CASSSWRLTHYEQYF. V usage is TRBV6-5 and J usage is TRBJ2-7, with D unclear. The CDR3 loop spans 15 amino acids. With 4 bases removed from V and 3 bases from J, the gap between germline ends came to 16 bases. Germline V lookup: CDR1 MNHEY, CDR2 SVGAGI.

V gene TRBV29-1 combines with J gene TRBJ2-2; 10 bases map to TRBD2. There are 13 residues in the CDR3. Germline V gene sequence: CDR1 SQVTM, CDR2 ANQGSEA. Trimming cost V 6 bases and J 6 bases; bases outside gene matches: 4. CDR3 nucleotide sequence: TGCAGCGTCAAGCGGGAGGGCCCCGGGGAGCTGTTTTTT. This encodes CSVKREGPGELFF.